The rows below give T cell receptor beta chains drawn from one sample of a study of TIL therapy for anti-PD-1-resistant metastatic lung cancer. Here immunoSEQ multiplex PCR was the method, and the copy in TCRdb shows in-frame clones only, minus some. Of about 60,000 clones listed, about two thirds are singletons. The specimen was blood, collected at baseline. These receptor sequences come from a person between 25 and 80 years old with non-small cell lung cancer. Both conserved end residues are part of each CDR3. The order of the fields is V gene, clone size, J gene, D gene, CDR3 DNA, CDR3 protein. A D gene is named only where the DNA matches it firmly. Clone size, where shown, is once, few, many, or a class for clones that have expanded.

V: TRBV6-1; size: few; J: TRBJ1-1; D: TRBD1; DNA: TGTGCCAGCAGAAGGGACAGGGAGGACACTGAAGCTTTCTTT; CDR3: CASRRDREDTEAFF
V: TRBV19; size: NA; J: TRBJ1-5; D: NA; DNA: TGTGCCAGTAGTATAGGGGGCAATCAGCCCCAGCATTTT; CDR3: CASSIGGNQPQHF
V: TRBV28; size: few; J: TRBJ1-2; D: NA; DNA: TGTGCCAGCAGTCTTAACTATGGCTACACCTTC; CDR3: CASSLNYGYTF
V: TRBV6-6; size: NA; J: TRBJ1-5; D: NA; DNA: TGTGCCAGCAGAAAACAGGGAGAGGACAATCAGCCCCAGCATTTT; CDR3: CASRKQGEDNQPQHF
V: TRBV7-2; size: NA; J: TRBJ2-7; D: NA; DNA: TGTGCCAGCAGCTTAAGGGCAGTTTACGAGCAGTACTTC; CDR3: CASSLRAVYEQYF
V: TRBV7-8; size: NA; J: TRBJ2-1; D: TRBD1; DNA: TGTGCCAGCAGCTTAGGACAGGGGTCCTACAATGAGCAGTTCTTC; CDR3: CASSLGQGSYNEQFF
V: TRBV25-1; size: NA; J: TRBJ1-2; D: NA; DNA: TGTGCCAGCAGTGAATACAGGGACTATGGCTACACCTTC; CDR3: CASSEYRDYGYTF
V: TRBV18; size: NA; J: TRBJ1-5; D: NA; DNA: TGTGCCAGCTCACAGGGACTACAAAATCAGCCCCAGCATTTT; CDR3: CASSQGLQNQPQHF
V: TRBV6-5; size: NA; J: TRBJ2-2; D: TRBD2; DNA: TGTGCCAGCAGTTCCGGGACTAGCCCCACCGGGGAGCTGTTTTTT; CDR3: CASSSGTSPTGELFF
V: TRBV28; size: NA; J: TRBJ2-6; D: NA; DNA: TGTGCCAGCAGAAGGACAGAGTCTGGGGCCAACGTCCTGACTTTC; CDR3: CASRRTESGANVLTF
V: TRBV7-9; size: NA; J: TRBJ1-6; D: TRBD1; DNA: TGTGCCAGCAGCCCCGACAGGGTTTACTTACCCCTCCACTTT; CDR3: CASSPDRVYLPLHF
V: TRBV28; size: NA; J: TRBJ2-5; D: NA; DNA: TGTGCCAGCAGCCCTTTGGGGCGGGAAGAGACCCAGTACTTC; CDR3: CASSPLGREETQYF
V: TRBV2; size: NA; J: TRBJ2-7; D: TRBD1; DNA: TGTGCCAGCACTTTAACAGGGGACGAGCAGTACTTC; CDR3: CASTLTGDEQYF
V: TRBV7-3; size: NA; J: TRBJ2-2; D: NA; DNA: TGTGCCAGCAGCCAAACAGGGAACACCGGGGAGCTGTTTTTT; CDR3: CASSQTGNTGELFF
V: TRBV7-9; size: few; J: TRBJ2-6; D: NA; DNA: TGTGCCAGCAGCGCGACAGTCGCTGGGGCCAACGTCCTGACTTTC; CDR3: CASSATVAGANVLTF
V: TRBV7-9; size: NA; J: TRBJ2-7; D: NA; DNA: TGTGCCAGCAGTCCCGGGAGAACCTACGAGCAGTACTTC; CDR3: CASSPGRTYEQYF
V: TRBV11-2; size: NA; J: TRBJ2-5; D: TRBD2; DNA: TGTGCCAGCAGCTTCTACGGGACTAGCGGCCCGTACCAAGAGACCCAGTACTTC; CDR3: CASSFYGTSGPYQETQYF
V: TRBV5-1; size: NA; J: TRBJ2-2; D: TRBD1; DNA: TGCGCCAGCAGCCGGGACAGTAACACCGGGGAGCTGTTTTTT; CDR3: CASSRDSNTGELFF
V: TRBV5-1; size: NA; J: TRBJ2-3; D: NA; DNA: TGCGCCAGCAGCTTGGCCGGAGGGAGCACAGATACGCAGTATTTT; CDR3: CASSLAGGSTDTQYF
V: TRBV5-5; size: many; J: TRBJ1-3; D: NA; DNA: TGTGCCAGCAGCTTATCAGGGGACGGAAACACCATATATTTT; CDR3: CASSLSGDGNTIYF
V: TRBV6-1; size: NA; J: TRBJ1-1; D: TRBD1; DNA: TGTGCCAGCAGTTTCTGGGGGACAGTTAACACTGAAGCTTTCTTT; CDR3: CASSFWGTVNTEAFF
V: TRBV28; size: NA; J: TRBJ1-4; D: TRBD1; DNA: TGTGCCAGCAGTCTAATTACCGGGACAGGAGATGAAAAACTGTTTTTT; CDR3: CASSLITGTGDEKLFF
V: TRBV6-5; size: NA; J: TRBJ2-3; D: TRBD2; DNA: TGTGCCAGCAGTTACTCGGGGGGGAGCACAGATACGCAGTATTTT; CDR3: CASSYSGGSTDTQYF
V: TRBV30; size: NA; J: TRBJ2-3; D: TRBD2; DNA: TGTTCCCTAGCGGGAATTGGGACAGATACGCAGTATTTT; CDR3: CSLAGIGTDTQYF
V: TRBV4-2; size: once; J: TRBJ2-1; D: TRBD2; DNA: TGTGCCAGCAGCCAACCCCGCGGGGGTCGCTACAATGAGCAGTTCTTC; CDR3: CASSQPRGGRYNEQFF
V: TRBV11-2; size: once; J: TRBJ2-3; D: NA; DNA: TGTGCCAGCAGCCTCGACAGAACAGATACGCAGTATTTT; CDR3: CASSLDRTDTQYF
V: TRBV4-2; size: NA; J: TRBJ1-1; D: NA; DNA: TGTGCCAGCAGCCCCCCGGACTCTCTGAACACTGAAGCTTTCTTT; CDR3: CASSPPDSLNTEAFF
V: TRBV27; size: NA; J: TRBJ1-5; D: NA; DNA: TGTGCCAGCAGTCAAACGGGGATTTGGGGCAATCAGCCCCAGCATTTT; CDR3: CASSQTGIWGNQPQHF
V: TRBV30; size: NA; J: TRBJ2-2; D: NA; DNA: TGTGCCTGGAGTGCGACAATAACTACCGGGGAGCTGTTTTTT; CDR3: CAWSATITTGELFF
V: TRBV7-9; size: few; J: TRBJ2-7; D: TRBD2; DNA: TGTGCCAGCAGCGAAGCGGGGTTCACCTACGAGCAGTACTTC; CDR3: CASSEAGFTYEQYF
V: TRBV6-4; size: NA; J: TRBJ2-2; D: NA; DNA: TGTGCCAGCAGTCGGACCGCGAACACCGGGGAGCTGTTTTTT; CDR3: CASSRTANTGELFF
V: TRBV7-6; size: NA; J: TRBJ2-2; D: NA; DNA: TGTGCCAGCAGCCCCGTGAGGGAGCTGTTTTTT; CDR3: CASSPVRELFF
V: TRBV7-9; size: NA; J: TRBJ2-5; D: NA; DNA: TGTGCCAGCAGCTTAATAAGGGAGACCCAGTACTTC; CDR3: CASSLIRETQYF
V: TRBV6-5; size: few; J: TRBJ1-1; D: TRBD1; DNA: TGTGCCAGCAGTTACCAGGGGGTTGTCACTGAAGCTTTCTTT; CDR3: CASSYQGVVTEAFF
V: TRBV5-1; size: NA; J: TRBJ2-5; D: TRBD2; DNA: TGCGCCAGCAGCGGATCAGCGGGAGGGCCGGAGACCCAGTACTTC; CDR3: CASSGSAGGPETQYF
V: TRBV7-2; size: NA; J: TRBJ2-7; D: TRBD1; DNA: TGTGCCAGCAGTCATCGGACAGGGGCCTACGAGCAGTACTTC; CDR3: CASSHRTGAYEQYF
V: TRBV6-5; size: NA; J: TRBJ2-6; D: NA; DNA: TGTGCCAGCAGTTACGACAGCGGTATTGGGGCCAACGTCCTGACTTTC; CDR3: CASSYDSGIGANVLTF
V: TRBV19; size: NA; J: TRBJ1-1; D: NA; DNA: TGTGCCAGTACCCGCTGGGGCGGTCGCACTGAAGCTTTCTTT; CDR3: CASTRWGGRTEAFF
V: TRBV7-9; size: NA; J: TRBJ2-3; D: NA; DNA: TGTGCCAGCAGCTTAGTGGGGGGACTTCTCACAGATACGCAGTATTTT; CDR3: CASSLVGGLLTDTQYF
V: TRBV7-9; size: NA; J: TRBJ1-3; D: TRBD1; DNA: TGTGCCAGCAGCTTAGGGCCGACAGGGGCTGGAAACACCATATATTTT; CDR3: CASSLGPTGAGNTIYF
V: TRBV11-3; size: NA; J: TRBJ2-1; D: TRBD2; DNA: TGTGCCAGCAGACCTAGCGGAGGCTCCTACAATGAGCAGTTCTTC; CDR3: CASRPSGGSYNEQFF
V: TRBV13; size: NA; J: TRBJ2-1; D: TRBD2; DNA: TGTGCCAGCAGCTCCCGGTTGACTAGCGGATACAATGAGCAGTTCTTC; CDR3: CASSSRLTSGYNEQFF
V: TRBV5-4; size: NA; J: TRBJ2-7; D: TRBD2; DNA: TGTGCCAGCAGCCGTGCTAGCGGGAGCTCCTACGAGCAGTACTTC; CDR3: CASSRASGSSYEQYF
V: TRBV7-9; size: NA; J: TRBJ1-4; D: NA; DNA: TGTGCCAGCAGCTTAGGACAGTTGGATGAAAAACTGTTTTTT; CDR3: CASSLGQLDEKLFF
V: TRBV4-1; size: NA; J: TRBJ2-3; D: NA; DNA: TGCGCCAGCAGCCAAGTTGAGGGTGCAGATACGCAGTATTTT; CDR3: CASSQVEGADTQYF
V: TRBV6-6; size: NA; J: TRBJ2-5; D: NA; DNA: TGTGCCAGCAGTAGCCCCCAGGGGTTTCGGGAGACCCAGTACTTC; CDR3: CASSSPQGFRETQYF
V: TRBV5-1; size: NA; J: TRBJ2-3; D: TRBD2; DNA: TGCGCCAGCAGCTTGGTTAGCGGGAGGGGAGATACGCAGTATTTT; CDR3: CASSLVSGRGDTQYF
V: TRBV13; size: NA; J: TRBJ1-1; D: NA; DNA: TGTGCCAGCAGCTTACTGTCAGGGAGGACTGAAGCTTTCTTT; CDR3: CASSLLSGRTEAFF
V: TRBV18; size: NA; J: TRBJ2-5; D: TRBD1; DNA: TGTGCCAGCTCACCTGACAGGGCTGAGAGAAAGACCCAGTACTTC; CDR3: CASSPDRAERKTQYF
V: TRBV5-1; size: NA; J: TRBJ2-2; D: NA; DNA: TGCGCCAGCAGCTTCGGGGCCACCGGGGAGCTGTTTTTT; CDR3: CASSFGATGELFF
V: TRBV15; size: NA; J: TRBJ2-1; D: NA; DNA: TGTGCCACCAGCAGAAGAGGACTAGGGGGCCCCTACAATGAGCAGTTCTTC; CDR3: CATSRRGLGGPYNEQFF
V: TRBV11-2; size: NA; J: TRBJ1-4; D: TRBD1; DNA: TGTGCCAGCAGCACCGGGGACAGGGGCATTGAAAAACTGTTTTTT; CDR3: CASSTGDRGIEKLFF
V: TRBV15; size: NA; J: TRBJ1-1; D: NA; DNA: TGTGCCACCAGCAGAGGGGGGGCAGGCAGGAACACTGAAGCTTTCTTT; CDR3: CATSRGGAGRNTEAFF
V: TRBV5-1; size: NA; J: TRBJ2-3; D: NA; DNA: TGCGCCAGCAGCTTGGTTGAGACAGGCCCCACAGATACGCAGTATTTT; CDR3: CASSLVETGPTDTQYF
V: TRBV25-1; size: NA; J: TRBJ2-7; D: NA; DNA: TGTGCCAGTCATAACTCCTACGAGCAGTACTTC; CDR3: CASHNSYEQYF
V: TRBV27; size: many; J: TRBJ1-1; D: NA; DNA: TGTGCCAGCAGCTTAAATCGGGGCACTGAAGCTTTCTTT; CDR3: CASSLNRGTEAFF
V: TRBV9; size: NA; J: TRBJ2-1; D: NA; DNA: TGTGCCAGCAGCGTAGGAGGGACTCAATCCTACAATGAGCAGTTCTTC; CDR3: CASSVGGTQSYNEQFF
V: TRBV9; size: NA; J: TRBJ2-5; D: NA; DNA: TGTGCCAGCAGCGTAGATACCAGTCTGGGATCCCAAGAGACCCAGTACTTC; CDR3: CASSVDTSLGSQETQYF
V: TRBV10-2; size: NA; J: TRBJ2-7; D: NA; DNA: TGCGCCAGCACCCCAGGGTCCTACGAGCAGTACTTC; CDR3: CASTPGSYEQYF